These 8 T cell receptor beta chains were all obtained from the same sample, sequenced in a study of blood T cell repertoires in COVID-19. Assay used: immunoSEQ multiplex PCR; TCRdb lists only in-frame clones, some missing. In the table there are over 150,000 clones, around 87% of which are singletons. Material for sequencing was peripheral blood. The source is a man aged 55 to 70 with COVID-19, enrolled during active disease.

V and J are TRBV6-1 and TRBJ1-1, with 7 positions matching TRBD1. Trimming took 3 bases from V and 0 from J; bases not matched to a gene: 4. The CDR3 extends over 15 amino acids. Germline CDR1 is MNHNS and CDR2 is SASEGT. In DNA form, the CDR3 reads TGTGCCAGCAGTGACCCGGGACAGCTGAACACTGAAGCTTTCTTT. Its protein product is CASSDPGQLNTEAFF.

In DNA, the CDR3 is TGTGCCACCAGCAGACAGGGTCCTGGAAACACCATATATTTT. Its protein product is CATSRQGPGNTIYF. The chain carries TRBV15 and TRBJ1-3; a possible D gene is TRBD1 (5 bases). This CDR3 is built from 14 residues. Germline CDR1 is LNHNV and CDR2 is YYDKDF (reference sequence). V was clipped by 2 bases and J by 2 bases, with 7 bases between them.

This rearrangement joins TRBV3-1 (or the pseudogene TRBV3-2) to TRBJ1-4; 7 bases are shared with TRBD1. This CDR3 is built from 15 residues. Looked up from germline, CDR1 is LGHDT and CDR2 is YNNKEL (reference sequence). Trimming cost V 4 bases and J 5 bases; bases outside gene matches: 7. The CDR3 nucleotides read TGTGCCAGCAGCCTTTCCGGGACAGCAAATGAAAAACTGTTTTTT. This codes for CASSLSGTANEKLFF.

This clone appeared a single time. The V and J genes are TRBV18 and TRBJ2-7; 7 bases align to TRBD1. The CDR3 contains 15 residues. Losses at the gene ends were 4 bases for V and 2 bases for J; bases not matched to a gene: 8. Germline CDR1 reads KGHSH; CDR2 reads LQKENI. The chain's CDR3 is CASSQNPGTAYEQYF. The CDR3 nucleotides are TGTGCCAGCTCACAAAACCCCGGGACAGCCTACGAGCAGTACTTC.

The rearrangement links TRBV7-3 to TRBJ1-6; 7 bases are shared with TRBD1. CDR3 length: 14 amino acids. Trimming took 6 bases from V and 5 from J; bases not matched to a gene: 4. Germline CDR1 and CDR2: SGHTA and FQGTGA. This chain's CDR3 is CASSFGTDNSPLHF. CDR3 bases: TGTGCCAGCAGTTTCGGGACAGATAATTCACCCCTCCACTTT.

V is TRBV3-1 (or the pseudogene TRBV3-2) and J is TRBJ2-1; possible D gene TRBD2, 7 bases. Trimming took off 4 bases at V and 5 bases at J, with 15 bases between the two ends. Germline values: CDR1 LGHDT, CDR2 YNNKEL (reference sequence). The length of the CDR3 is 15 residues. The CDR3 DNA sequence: TGTGCCAGCAGCCGGGACGGGGGGCCCCACAATGAGCAGTTCTTC. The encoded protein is CASSRDGGPHNEQFF.

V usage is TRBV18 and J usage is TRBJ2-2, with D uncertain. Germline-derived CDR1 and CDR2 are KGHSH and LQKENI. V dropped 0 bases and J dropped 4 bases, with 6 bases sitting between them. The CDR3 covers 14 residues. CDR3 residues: CASSPPLSTGELFF. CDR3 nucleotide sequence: TGTGCCAGCTCACCACCTTTGAGCACCGGGGAGCTGTTTTTT.

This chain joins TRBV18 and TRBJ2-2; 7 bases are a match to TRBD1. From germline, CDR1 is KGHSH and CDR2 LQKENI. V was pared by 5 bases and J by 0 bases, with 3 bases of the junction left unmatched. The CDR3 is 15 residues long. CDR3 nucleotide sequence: TGTGCCAGCTCATACGGGACAGCGAACACCGGGGAGCTGTTTTTT. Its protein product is CASSYGTANTGELFF.